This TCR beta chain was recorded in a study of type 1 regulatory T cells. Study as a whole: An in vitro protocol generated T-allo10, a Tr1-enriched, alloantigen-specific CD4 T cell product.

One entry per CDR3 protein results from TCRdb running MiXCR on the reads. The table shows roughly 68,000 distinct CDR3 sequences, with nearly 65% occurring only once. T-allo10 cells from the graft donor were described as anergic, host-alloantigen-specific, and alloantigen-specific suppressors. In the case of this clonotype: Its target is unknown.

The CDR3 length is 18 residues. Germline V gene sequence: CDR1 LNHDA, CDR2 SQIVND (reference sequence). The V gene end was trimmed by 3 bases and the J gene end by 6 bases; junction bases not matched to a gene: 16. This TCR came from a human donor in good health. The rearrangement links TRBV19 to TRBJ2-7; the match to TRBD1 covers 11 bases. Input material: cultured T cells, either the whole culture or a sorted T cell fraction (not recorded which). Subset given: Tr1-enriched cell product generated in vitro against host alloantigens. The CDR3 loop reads CASSIVGQGASDFREQYF. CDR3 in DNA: TGTGCCAGTAGTATCGTTGGACAGGGGGCGTCTGATTTTCGCGAGCAGTACTTC.